The present T cell receptor beta chain was sequenced within a study of blood T cell repertoires in COVID-19. Assay: immunoSEQ multiplex PCR; the TCRdb copy retains only in-frame clones and omits some. The profile covers 95,000 to 150,000 clones, with just over 85% appearing a single time and 0.88% taken by the ten largest. The CDR3 contains 16 residues. Germline V gene data show CDR1 as SGHTA and CDR2 as FQGNSA. The V gene end was trimmed by 2 bases and the J gene end by 4 bases; junction bases not matched to a gene: 5. This receptor was taken from a woman in her 50s with active or convalescent COVID-19. Sequences were obtained from peripheral blood. This rearrangement joins TRBV7-2 to TRBJ2-2; 9 positions match TRBD2. CDR3 region: CASSLSLAGSTGELFF. The CDR3 region has the DNA TGTGCCAGCAGCTTATCTCTAGCGGGAAGCACCGGGGAGCTGTTTTTT. The whole variable domain, remainder taken from reference TRBV7-2 and TRBJ2-2, is GAGVSQSPSNKVTEKGKDVELRCDPISGHTALYWYRQSLGQGLEFLIYFQGNSAPDKSGLPSDRFSAERTGGSVSTLTIQRTQQEDSAVYLCASSLSLAGSTGELFFGEGSRLTVL.